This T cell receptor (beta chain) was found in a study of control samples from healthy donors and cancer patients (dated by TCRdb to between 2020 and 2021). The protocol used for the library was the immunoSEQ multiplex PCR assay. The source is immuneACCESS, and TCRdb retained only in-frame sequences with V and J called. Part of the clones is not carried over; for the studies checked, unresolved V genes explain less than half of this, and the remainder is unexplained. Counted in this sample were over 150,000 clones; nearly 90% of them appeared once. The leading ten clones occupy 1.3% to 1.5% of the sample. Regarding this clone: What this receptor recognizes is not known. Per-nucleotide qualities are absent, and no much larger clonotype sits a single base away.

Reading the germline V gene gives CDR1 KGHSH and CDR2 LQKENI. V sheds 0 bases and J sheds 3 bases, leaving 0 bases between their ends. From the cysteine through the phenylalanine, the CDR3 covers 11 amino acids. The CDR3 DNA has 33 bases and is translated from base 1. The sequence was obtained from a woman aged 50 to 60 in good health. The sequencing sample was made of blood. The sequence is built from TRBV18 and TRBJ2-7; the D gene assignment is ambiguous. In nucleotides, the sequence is TGTGCCAGCTCACCACCCTACGAGCAGTACTTC. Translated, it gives CASSPPYEQYF.